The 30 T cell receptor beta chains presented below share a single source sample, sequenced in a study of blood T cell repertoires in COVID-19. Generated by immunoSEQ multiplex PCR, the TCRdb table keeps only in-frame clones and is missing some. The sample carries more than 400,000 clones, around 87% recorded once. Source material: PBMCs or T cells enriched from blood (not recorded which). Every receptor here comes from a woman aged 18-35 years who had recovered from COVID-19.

CDR3 bases: TGTGCCTGGAGGGGACAGGGGAGAAACATTCAGTACTTC. This translates into CAWRGQGRNIQYF. This chain links TRBV30 with TRBJ2-4; 10 bases agree with TRBD1. V lost 3 bases to trimming and J lost 6 bases; unmatched junction nucleotides: 2. CDR3 length: 13 amino acids. Germline lookup yields CDR1 GTSNPN and CDR2 SVGIG (reference sequence).

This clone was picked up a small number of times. The CDR3 sequence: CASSELGGGAVGDTQYF. CDR3 sequence (DNA): TGTGCCAGCAGTGAACTTGGCGGGGGGGCCGTGGGAGATACGCAGTATTTT. The chain links TRBV6-1 to TRBJ2-3, with 9 bases matching TRBD2. The CDR3 has 17 amino acids. CDR1 is MNHNS, CDR2 SASEGT, per germline. With 2 bases clipped from V and 5 bases from J, the junction kept 11 bases outside the gene matches.

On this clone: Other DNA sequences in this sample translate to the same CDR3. CDR3 region: CASSVGLAGGTDTQYF. DNA of the CDR3: TGTGCCAGCAGCGTAGGGCTAGCGGGCGGGACAGATACGCAGTATTTT. The chain links TRBV9 to TRBJ2-3; TRBD2 aligns across 8 bases. Germline V lookup: CDR1 SGDLS, CDR2 YYNGEE. The CDR3 spans 16 residues. V gave up 0 bases and J gave up 3 bases; unmatched junction bases: 6.

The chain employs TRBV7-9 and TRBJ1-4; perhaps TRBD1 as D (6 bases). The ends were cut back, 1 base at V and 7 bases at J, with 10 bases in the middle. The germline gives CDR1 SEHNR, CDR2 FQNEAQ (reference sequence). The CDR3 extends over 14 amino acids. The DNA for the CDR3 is TGTGCCAGCAGCTTAGTAGGGGGGGCTGAAAAACTGTTTTTT. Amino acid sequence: CASSLVGGAEKLFF.

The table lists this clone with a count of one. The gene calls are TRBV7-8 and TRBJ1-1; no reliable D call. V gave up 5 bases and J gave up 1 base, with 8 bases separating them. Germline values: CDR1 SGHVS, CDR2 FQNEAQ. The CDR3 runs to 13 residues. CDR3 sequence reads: CASSAEPNTEAFF. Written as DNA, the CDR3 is TGTGCCAGCAGCGCGGAGCCGAACACTGAAGCTTTCTTT.

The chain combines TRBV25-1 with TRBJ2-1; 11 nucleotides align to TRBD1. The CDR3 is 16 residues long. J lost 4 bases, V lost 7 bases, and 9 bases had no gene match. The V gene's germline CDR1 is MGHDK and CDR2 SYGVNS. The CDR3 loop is CASTEGTGGSYNEQFF. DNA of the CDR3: TGTGCCAGCACCGAGGGGACAGGGGGATCGTACAATGAGCAGTTCTTC.

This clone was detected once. The CDR3 reads CASSGTGLNTEAFF. In nucleotides, the CDR3 is TGTGCCAGCAGCGGGACAGGCCTGAACACTGAAGCTTTCTTT. The J gene is TRBJ1-1, the V gene TRBV5-6; 8 nucleotides agree with TRBD1. CDR1 SGHDT and CDR2 YYEEEE come from the germline V gene. The CDR3 extends over 14 amino acids. The ends lost 4 bases at V and 0 bases at J; junction bases unmatched: 2.

CDR3 protein: CASSLANTHSGNTIYF. The CDR3 DNA reads TGTGCCAGCAGCTTAGCGAACACCCACTCTGGAAACACCATATATTTT. This chain links TRBV7-2 with TRBJ1-3; the D is unclear. This CDR3 is 16 amino acids long. CDR1 and CDR2 (germline): SGHTA, FQGNSA. The germline V and J ends were trimmed by 0 bases and 0 bases, with 9 bases remaining between them.

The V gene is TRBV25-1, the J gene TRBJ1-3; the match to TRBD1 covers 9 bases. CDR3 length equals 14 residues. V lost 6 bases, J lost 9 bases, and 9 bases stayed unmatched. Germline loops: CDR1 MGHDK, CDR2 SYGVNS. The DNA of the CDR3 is TGTGCCAGCAGCTCGGGACAGGGCGTGAGCACCATATATTTT. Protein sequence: CASSSGQGVSTIYF.

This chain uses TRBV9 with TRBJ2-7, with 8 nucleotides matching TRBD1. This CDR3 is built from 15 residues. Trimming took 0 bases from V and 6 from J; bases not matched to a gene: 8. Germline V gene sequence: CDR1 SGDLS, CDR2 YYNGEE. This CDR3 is CASSVAAGQAGEQYF. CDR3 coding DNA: TGTGCCAGCAGCGTAGCGGCGGGACAGGCGGGCGAGCAGTACTTC.

The CDR3 region is CAWSVQAGTEAFF. CDR3 nucleotide sequence: TGTGCCTGGAGTGTACAGGCAGGGACTGAAGCTTTCTTT. The chain employs TRBV30 and TRBJ1-1; D may be TRBD1 (5 bases). Trimming cost V 0 bases and J 5 bases, with 10 bases left between them. The CDR3 spans 13 residues. Germline CDR1 and CDR2: GTSNPN and SVGIG (reference sequence).

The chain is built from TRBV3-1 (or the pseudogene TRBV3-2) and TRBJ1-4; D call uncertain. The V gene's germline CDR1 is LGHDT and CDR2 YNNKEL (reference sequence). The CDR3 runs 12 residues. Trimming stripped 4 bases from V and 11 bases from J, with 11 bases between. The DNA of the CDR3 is TGTGCCAGCAGCCTAGAGCACAGTAAACTGTTTTTT. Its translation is CASSLEHSKLFF.

CDR3 loop: CASSPAPLAEMNTEAFF. The CDR3, as DNA: TGTGCCAGCTCACCCGCCCCCTTGGCGGAGATGAACACTGAAGCTTTCTTT. The chain is built from TRBV18 and TRBJ1-1; D gene uncertain. V was pared by 3 bases and J by 0 bases, with 17 bases between. Germline CDR1 is KGHSH and CDR2 is LQKENI. The CDR3 has 17 residues.

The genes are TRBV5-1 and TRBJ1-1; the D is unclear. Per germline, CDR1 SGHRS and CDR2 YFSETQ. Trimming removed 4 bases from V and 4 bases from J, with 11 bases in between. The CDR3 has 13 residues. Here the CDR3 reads CASSQTPRTEAFF. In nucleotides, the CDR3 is TGCGCCAGCAGCCAGACACCTCGCACTGAAGCTTTCTTT.

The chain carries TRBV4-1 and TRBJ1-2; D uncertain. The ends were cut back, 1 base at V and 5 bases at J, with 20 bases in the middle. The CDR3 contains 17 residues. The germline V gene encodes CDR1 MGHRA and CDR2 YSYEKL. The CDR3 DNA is TGCGCCAGCAGCCAAGGACTGTTGGATGAGAGATTATATGGCTACACCTTC. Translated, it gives CASSQGLLDERLYGYTF.

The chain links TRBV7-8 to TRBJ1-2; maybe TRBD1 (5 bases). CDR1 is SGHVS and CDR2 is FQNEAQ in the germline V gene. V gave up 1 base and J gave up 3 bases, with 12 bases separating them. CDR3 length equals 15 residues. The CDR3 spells CASSLDRIRDYGYTF. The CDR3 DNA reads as TGTGCCAGCAGCTTAGACCGCATCAGGGACTATGGCTACACCTTC.

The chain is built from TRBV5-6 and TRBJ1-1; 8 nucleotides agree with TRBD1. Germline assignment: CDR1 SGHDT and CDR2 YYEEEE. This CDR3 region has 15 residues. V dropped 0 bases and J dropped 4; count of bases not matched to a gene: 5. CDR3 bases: TGTGCCAGCAGCTTGGGGACAGGGACGCGCACTGAAGCTTTCTTT. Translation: CASSLGTGTRTEAFF.

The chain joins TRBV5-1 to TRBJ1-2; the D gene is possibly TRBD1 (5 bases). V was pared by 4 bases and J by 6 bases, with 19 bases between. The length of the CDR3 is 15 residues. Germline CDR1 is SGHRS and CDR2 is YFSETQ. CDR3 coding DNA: TGCGCCAGCAGCCCAGCGGAGGAGGGGCAGGATGGCTACACCTTC. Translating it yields CASSPAEEGQDGYTF.

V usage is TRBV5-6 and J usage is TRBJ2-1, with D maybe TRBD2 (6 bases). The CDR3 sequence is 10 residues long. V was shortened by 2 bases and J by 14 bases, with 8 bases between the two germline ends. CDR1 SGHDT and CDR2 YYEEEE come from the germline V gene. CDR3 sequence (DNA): TGTGCCAGCAGCTTTAGGGAGGAGTTCTTC. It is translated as CASSFREEFF.

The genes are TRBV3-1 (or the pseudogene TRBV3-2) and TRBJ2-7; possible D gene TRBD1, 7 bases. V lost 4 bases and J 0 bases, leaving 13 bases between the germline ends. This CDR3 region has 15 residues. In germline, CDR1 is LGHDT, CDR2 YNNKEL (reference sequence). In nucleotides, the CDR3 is TGTGCCAGCAGCCGGGCGGGACAGAGCTCCTACGAGCAGTACTTC. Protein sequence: CASSRAGQSSYEQYF.

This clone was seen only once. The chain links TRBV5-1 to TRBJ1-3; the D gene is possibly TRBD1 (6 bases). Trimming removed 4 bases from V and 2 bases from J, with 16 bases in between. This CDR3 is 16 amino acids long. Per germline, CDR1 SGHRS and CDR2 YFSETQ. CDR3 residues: CASSPGDRSAGNTIYF. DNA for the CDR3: TGCGCCAGCAGCCCCGGAGACAGGTCGGCTGGAAACACCATATATTTT.

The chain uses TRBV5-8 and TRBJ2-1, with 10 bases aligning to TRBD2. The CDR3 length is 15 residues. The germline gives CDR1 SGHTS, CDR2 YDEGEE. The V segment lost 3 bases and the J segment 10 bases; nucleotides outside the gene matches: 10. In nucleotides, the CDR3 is TGTGCCAGCAGCTCGTCAGCGGGGGGGCGATGGGAGCAGTTCTTC. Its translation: CASSSSAGGRWEQFF.

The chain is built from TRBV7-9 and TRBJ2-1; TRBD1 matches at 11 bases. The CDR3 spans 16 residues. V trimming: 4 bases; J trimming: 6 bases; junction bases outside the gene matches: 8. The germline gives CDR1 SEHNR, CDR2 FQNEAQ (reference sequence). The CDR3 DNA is TGTGCCAGCAGCTCAAAACCGGGACAGGGGGTCAATGAGCAGTTCTTC. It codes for CASSSKPGQGVNEQFF.

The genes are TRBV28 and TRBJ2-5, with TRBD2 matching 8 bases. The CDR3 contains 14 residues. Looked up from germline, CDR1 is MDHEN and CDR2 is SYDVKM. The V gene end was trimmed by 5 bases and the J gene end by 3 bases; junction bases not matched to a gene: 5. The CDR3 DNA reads TGTGCCAGCAGTCCCGGGGGGGGTGAAGAGACCCAGTACTTC. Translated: CASSPGGGEETQYF. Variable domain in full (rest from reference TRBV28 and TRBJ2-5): DVKVTQSSRYLVKRTGEKVFLECVQDMDHENMFWYRQDPGLGLRLIYFSYDVKMKEKGDIPEGYSVSREKKERFSLILESASTNQTSMYLCASSPGGGEETQYFGPGTRLLVL.

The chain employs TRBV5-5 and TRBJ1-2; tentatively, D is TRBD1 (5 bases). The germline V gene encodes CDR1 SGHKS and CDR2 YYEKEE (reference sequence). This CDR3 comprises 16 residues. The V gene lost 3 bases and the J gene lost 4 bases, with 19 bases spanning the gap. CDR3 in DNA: TGTGCCAGCAGCTCCTCGTCCGGGGGAGTAGGCTATGGCTACACCTTC. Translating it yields CASSSSSGGVGYGYTF.

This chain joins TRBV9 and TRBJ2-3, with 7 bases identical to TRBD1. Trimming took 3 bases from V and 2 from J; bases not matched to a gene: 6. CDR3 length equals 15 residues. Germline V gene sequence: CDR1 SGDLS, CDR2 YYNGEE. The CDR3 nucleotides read TGTGCCAGCAGCGCCCATGGGACAGTCACAGATACGCAGTATTTT. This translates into CASSAHGTVTDTQYF. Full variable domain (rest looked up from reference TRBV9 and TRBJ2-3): DSGVTQTPKHLITATGQRVTLRCSPRSGDLSVYWYQQSLDQGLQFLIQYYNGEERAKGNILERFSAQQFPDLHSELNLSSLELGDSALYFCASSAHGTVTDTQYFGPGTRLTVL.

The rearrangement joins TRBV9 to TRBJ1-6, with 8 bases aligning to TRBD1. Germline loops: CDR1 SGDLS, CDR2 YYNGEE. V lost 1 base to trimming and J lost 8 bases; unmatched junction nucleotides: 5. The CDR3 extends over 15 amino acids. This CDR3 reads CASSVQGATDSPLHF. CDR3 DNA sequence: TGTGCCAGCAGCGTACAGGGGGCTACGGATTCACCCCTCCACTTT.

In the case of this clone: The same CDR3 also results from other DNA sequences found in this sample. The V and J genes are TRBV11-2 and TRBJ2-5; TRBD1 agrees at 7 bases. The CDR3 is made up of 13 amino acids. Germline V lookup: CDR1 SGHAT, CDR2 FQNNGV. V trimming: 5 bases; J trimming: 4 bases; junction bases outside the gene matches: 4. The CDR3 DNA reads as TGTGCCAGCAGCCTGTGGACAGGAGAGACCCAGTACTTC. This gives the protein CASSLWTGETQYF.

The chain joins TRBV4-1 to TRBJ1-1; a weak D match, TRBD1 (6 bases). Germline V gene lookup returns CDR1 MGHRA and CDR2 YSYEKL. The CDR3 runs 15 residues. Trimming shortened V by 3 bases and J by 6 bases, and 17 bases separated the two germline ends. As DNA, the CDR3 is TGCGCCAGCAGCCAGATAACAGGGAAACTGTCTGAAGCTTTCTTT. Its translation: CASSQITGKLSEAFF.

The CDR3 sequence is CASSPRAVAATKETQYF. The CDR3 DNA sequence: TGCGCCAGCAGCCCACGGGCCGTAGCAGCGACTAAGGAGACCCAGTACTTC. The V call is TRBV4-1, the J call TRBJ2-5; D is possibly TRBD2 (5 bases). V was clipped by 4 bases and J by 5 bases, with 23 bases between them. Per germline, CDR1 MGHRA and CDR2 YSYEKL. The CDR3 loop spans 17 amino acids.